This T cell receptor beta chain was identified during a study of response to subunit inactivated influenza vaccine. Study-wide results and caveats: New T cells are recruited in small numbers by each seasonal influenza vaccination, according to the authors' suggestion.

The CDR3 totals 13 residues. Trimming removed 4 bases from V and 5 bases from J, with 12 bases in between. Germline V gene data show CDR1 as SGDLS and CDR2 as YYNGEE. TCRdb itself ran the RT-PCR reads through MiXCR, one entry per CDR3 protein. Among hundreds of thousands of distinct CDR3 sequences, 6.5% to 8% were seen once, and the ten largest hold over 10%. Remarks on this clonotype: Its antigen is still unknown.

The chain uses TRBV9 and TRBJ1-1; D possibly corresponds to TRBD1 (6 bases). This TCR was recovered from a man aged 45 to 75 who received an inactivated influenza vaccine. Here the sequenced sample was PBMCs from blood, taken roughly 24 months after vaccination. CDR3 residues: CASSPSGETEAFF. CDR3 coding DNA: TGTGCCAGCAGCCCATCAGGGGAGACTGAAGCTTTCTTT.